A selection of T cell receptor beta chains follows, all from one sample in a study of OX40 agonist ivuxolimab in advanced cancers. Produced via immunoSEQ multiplex PCR; TCRdb's table is partial and in-frame only. Of about 73,000 clones detected, around nine tenths appear once; the ten largest clones hold approximately 0.55%. The source was CD4+ or CD8+ T cells sorted from blood, collected in a trial of the OX40 agonist ivuxolimab. The receptors were sampled from an adult with an advanced solid tumor such as melanoma, head and neck, liver or kidney cancer. CDR3s include the opening cysteine and the closing phenylalanine or tryptophan.

TRBV6-5 | CASSFQGLALAEQYF
TRBV10-3 | CAISGDRGSGNTIYF
TRBV2 | CASSPITSTGEQFF
TRBV5-1 | CASSLTGDRGDQPQHF
TRBV19 | CASSIGFYGAGELFF
TRBV6-1 | CASSWGPLEQYF
TRBV7-8 | CASSLAWGQAYTSYEQYF
TRBV28 | CASSRNEQFF
TRBV6-5 | CASKGLAGDTGELFF
TRBV19 | CASSLAGNIQYF
TRBV11-2 | CASSLEGAGTLDEQYF
TRBV6-6 | CASSNRGPLDGYTF
TRBV10-3 | CANSDRDEGYGYTF
TRBV7-6 | CASSLQQGLQETQYF
TRBV7-2 | CASSFTGTSSREQYF
TRBV6-4 | CASSDGTAFMNTEAFF
TRBV5-4 | CASSLVSGGSNEQFF
TRBV19 | CASRQSGGGATNEKLFF
TRBV7-6 | CASSLTGPYEQYF
TRBV7-3 | CVSSLGTGSSYEQYF
TRBV11-2 | CASSLAGPDTQYF
TRBV29-1 | CSVQPGGRYEQYF
TRBV12-5 | CASAFSGPTDTQYF
TRBV6-6 | CASLSGTENTGELFF
TRBV18 | CASSPEGSGNTIYF
TRBV19 | CASSIDLSAGEGYEQYF
TRBV4-3 | CASSQDHSREQFF
TRBV5-4 | CASSSGLNTGELFF
TRBV6-6 | CASSPRKEAFEKLFF
TRBV4-1 | CASSQEHSPSYEQYF
TRBV4-2 | CASSQVGGRTGELFF